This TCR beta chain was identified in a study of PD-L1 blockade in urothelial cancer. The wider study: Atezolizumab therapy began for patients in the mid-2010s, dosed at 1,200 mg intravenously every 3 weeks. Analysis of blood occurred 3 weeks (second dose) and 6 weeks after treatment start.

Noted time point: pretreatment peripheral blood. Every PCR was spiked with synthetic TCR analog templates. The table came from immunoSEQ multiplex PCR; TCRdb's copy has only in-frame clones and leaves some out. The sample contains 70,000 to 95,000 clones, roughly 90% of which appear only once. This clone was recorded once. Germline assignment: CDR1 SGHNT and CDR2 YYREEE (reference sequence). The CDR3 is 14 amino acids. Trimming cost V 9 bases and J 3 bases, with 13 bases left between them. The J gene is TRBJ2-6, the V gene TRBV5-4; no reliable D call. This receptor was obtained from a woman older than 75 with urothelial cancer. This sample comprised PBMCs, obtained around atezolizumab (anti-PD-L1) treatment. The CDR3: CAIRLSRGANVLTF. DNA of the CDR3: TGTGCCATCCGGTTAAGTCGTGGGGCCAACGTCCTGACTTTC.